Reported below is one TCR beta chain. Its antigen is still unknown. The data originate from a study of CD8+ T cells in alopecia areata. Notes on the study in general: Lesional scalp, especially alopecia totalis/universalis, showed higher clonality than normal scalp.

Once RNA had been extracted, it was reverse transcribed into cDNA to act as the sequencing template. TCRdb's copy holds only in-frame clones and misses some; the assay was immunoSEQ multiplex PCR. Here the sample spans about 130,000 clones, approximately 49% being singletons. In germline, CDR1 is DFQATT, CDR2 SNEGSKA (reference sequence). Germline trimming cut 6 bases from V and 6 bases from J; bases unmatched to any gene: 4. There are 11 residues in the CDR3. The receptor was isolated from a human donor with alopecia areata. The chain is built from TRBV20-1 and TRBJ2-7; 8 nucleotides match TRBD1. Sequenced here: CD8+ T cells sorted from blood, sampled at week 0. The CDR3 DNA is TGCAGTGCAGAGACAGGGGTCGAGCAGTACTTC. Residues: CSAETGVEQYF.